These 19 T cell receptor beta chains share one sample of origin, sequenced in a study of tumor-infiltrating lymphocytes in localized non-small cell lung cancer. Data came from immunoSEQ multiplex PCR; TCRdb stores just in-frame clones and leaves some out. The sample has around 6,700 clones, 76% seen once. Material for sequencing was uninvolved lung tissue not adjacent to the tumor. The receptor source for this set is a human donor with non-small cell lung cancer.

This clone was detected a few times. The chain joins TRBV2 to TRBJ1-2, with D maybe TRBD1 (5 bases). Germline CDR1 and CDR2: SNHLY and FYNNEI. The CDR3 contains 14 residues. Trimming stripped 5 bases from V and 4 bases from J, with 14 bases between. Written as DNA, the CDR3 is TGTGCCAGCAGTTTGGGACTGGACGCCTATGGCTACACCTTC. It specifies CASSLGLDAYGYTF.

The chain links TRBV27 to TRBJ1-4; D is uncertain. Germline lookup yields CDR1 MNHEY and CDR2 SMNVEV (reference sequence). The CDR3 spans 14 residues. V was shortened by 2 bases and J by 3 bases, with 7 bases between the two germline ends. The CDR3 region is CASSLTRANEKLFF. CDR3 coding DNA: TGTGCCAGCAGTTTAACAAGAGCTAATGAAAAACTGTTTTTT.

The sample holds a few counts of this clone. The chain recombines TRBV7-2 with TRBJ2-3; 8 bases align to TRBD2. The V and J ends lost 5 bases and 1 base, in that order; junction bases with no gene match: 5. The CDR3 contains 15 residues. The germline gives CDR1 SGHTA, CDR2 FQGNSA. For the CDR3, the DNA is TGTGCCAGCAGCAACTGGCGGGGGGGCACAGATACGCAGTATTTT. This translates into CASSNWRGGTDTQYF.

The rearrangement uses TRBV7-3 and TRBJ1-1, with D unclear. V was shortened by 4 bases and J by 3 bases, with 9 bases between the two germline ends. The CDR3 covers 13 residues. Germline V gene data show CDR1 as SGHTA and CDR2 as FQGTGA. The DNA for the CDR3 is TGTGCCAGCAGCTCGGGAGGCGACACTGAAGCTTTCTTT. Residues: CASSSGGDTEAFF.

This clone has only one observation. V is TRBV4-3 and J is TRBJ2-7; a possible D gene is TRBD1 (5 bases). Germline V lookup: CDR1 LGHNA, CDR2 YSLEER. This CDR3 spans 16 amino acids. Trimming took off 0 bases at V and 1 base at J, with 13 bases between the two ends. DNA of the CDR3: TGCGCCAGCAGCCAAGAAGGGCAGGGTGGTTCCTACGAGCAGTACTTC. It codes for CASSQEGQGGSYEQYF.

This clone has a handful of counts. V and J are TRBV7-8 and TRBJ1-2; 9 bases align to TRBD1. The germline V gene has CDR1 SGHVS and CDR2 FQNEAQ. V lost 2 bases and J lost 4; bases outside the gene matches: 5. This CDR3 has 15 residues. In nucleotides, the CDR3 is TGTGCCAGCAGCTTACCGGGGACAGGGCGCTATGGCTACACCTTC. It encodes CASSLPGTGRYGYTF.

This clone showed up just a few times. CDR3 in amino acids: CASESGGADTQYF. CDR3 coding DNA: TGTGCCAGTGAAAGCGGAGGCGCAGATACGCAGTATTTT. V is TRBV19 and J is TRBJ2-3; the D gene is possibly TRBD2 (5 bases). Germline V lookup: CDR1 LNHDA, CDR2 SQIVND (reference sequence). This CDR3 has 13 amino acids. Trimming left V 8 bases short and J 4 bases short, with 13 bases between.

The chain employs TRBV9 and TRBJ2-2; D call uncertain. V gave up 0 bases and J gave up 1 base, with 7 bases separating them. The CDR3 has 15 residues. Germline CDR1 and CDR2: SGDLS and YYNGEE. Here the CDR3 reads CASSVGDGNTGELFF. CDR3 sequence (DNA): TGTGCCAGCAGCGTAGGAGACGGGAACACCGGGGAGCTGTTTTTT.

This chain joins TRBV11-2 and TRBJ1-2; no clear D gene. The V end was cut by 2 bases, the J end by 7 bases, with 11 bases between. The V gene's germline CDR1 is SGHAT and CDR2 FQNNGV. This CDR3 has 13 amino acids. CDR3 sequence: CASSLLGGGGYTF. CDR3 DNA sequence: TGTGCCAGCAGCTTACTTGGTGGAGGTGGCTACACCTTC.

The V and J genes are TRBV18 and TRBJ1-2; TRBD1 matches at 7 bases. Trimming removed 5 bases from V and 0 bases from J; junction bases left unmatched: 12. This CDR3 is built from 17 residues. CDR1 KGHSH and CDR2 LQKENI come from the germline V gene. DNA for the CDR3: TGTGCCAGCTCAGGGCAAGGACAGGAAAAAGCTAACTATGGCTACACCTTC. It yields the protein CASSGQGQEKANYGYTF.

The rearrangement links TRBV9 to TRBJ2-7; 9 bases agree with TRBD1. Losses at the gene ends were 0 bases for V and 3 bases for J; bases not matched to a gene: 1. The V gene's germline CDR1 is SGDLS and CDR2 YYNGEE. The length of the CDR3 is 14 residues. The DNA of the CDR3 is TGTGCCAGCAGCGTAGGGGGACAGGGCTACGAGCAGTACTTC. Translating it yields CASSVGGQGYEQYF.

The chain is built from TRBV13 and TRBJ1-3, with D hard to call. This CDR3 comprises 16 residues. Trimming removed 2 bases from V and 0 bases from J, with 11 bases in between. Germline V gene data show CDR1 as PRHDT and CDR2 as FYEKMQ (reference sequence). CDR3 nucleotides: TGTGCCAGCAGCTTACTCGGGAGGGACTCTGGAAACACCATATATTTT. Translating gives CASSLLGRDSGNTIYF.

The chain joins TRBV27 to TRBJ2-7; maybe TRBD1 (5 bases). Trimming pared 3 bases from V and 5 bases from J, leaving 11 bases between. Per the germline V gene, CDR1 is MNHEY and CDR2 is SMNVEV (reference sequence). This CDR3 is 13 amino acids long. The CDR3 DNA sequence: TGTGCCAGCAGTTTGGCTCAGGGCGACGAGCAGTACTTC. Its translation is CASSLAQGDEQYF.

The table lists this clone with a count of one. The rearrangement uses TRBV11-2 and TRBJ2-5; the D is unclear. Germline V gene lookup returns CDR1 SGHAT and CDR2 FQNNGV. The ends were cut back, 1 base at V and 4 bases at J, with 13 bases in the middle. The CDR3 sequence is 15 residues long. The DNA of the CDR3 is TGTGCCAGCAGCTTAGCCCTCGTTCGGGTAGAGACCCAGTACTTC. Its translation is CASSLALVRVETQYF.

In its sample, this clone was seen once. This rearrangement joins TRBV7-2 to TRBJ2-1, with 9 positions matching TRBD2. V was clipped by 2 bases and J by 9 bases; unmatched bases: 8. CDR1 is SGHTA and CDR2 is FQGNSA in the germline V gene. The CDR3 runs 15 residues. The CDR3 bases are TGTGCCAGCAGCTTAAGGGGGACTAGCTGGACTGAGCAGTTCTTC. As protein: CASSLRGTSWTEQFF.

This chain joins TRBV6-5 and TRBJ2-3; tentatively, D is TRBD1 (5 bases). This CDR3 contains 15 residues. From germline, CDR1 is MNHEY and CDR2 SVGAGI. The V and J ends lost 2 bases and 0 bases respectively, with 9 bases between them. CDR3 sequence (DNA): TGTGCCAGCAGTTACGTGTCAGGGAGCACAGATACGCAGTATTTT. Its protein product is CASSYVSGSTDTQYF.

The J gene is TRBJ2-7, the V gene TRBV4-2, with 7 bases lining up with TRBD2. This CDR3 comprises 16 residues. Trimming took 0 bases from V and 2 from J; bases not matched to a gene: 7. In germline, CDR1 is LGHNA, CDR2 YNFKEQ. CDR3 nucleotide sequence: TGTGCCAGCAGCCAAGATACAGCGGGGCGAACCTACGAGCAGTACTTC. It is translated as CASSQDTAGRTYEQYF.

The chain is built from TRBV5-1 and TRBJ2-2; 7 bases fit TRBD1. CDR1 and CDR2 from the germline V gene are SGHRS and YFSETQ. V trimming: 3 bases; J trimming: 0 bases; junction bases outside the gene matches: 14. The CDR3 length is 19 residues. Here the CDR3 reads CASSSGQAVGLSNTGELFF. CDR3 coding DNA: TGCGCCAGCAGCTCAGGACAGGCAGTGGGTCTGTCGAACACCGGGGAGCTGTTTTTT.

The sample holds a few counts of this clone. The chain is built from TRBV4-3 and TRBJ1-2, with D perhaps matching TRBD1 (5 bases). The V end lost 0 bases, the J end lost 2 bases, and 7 bases lay between the germline ends. Germline CDR1 reads LGHNA; CDR2 reads YSLEER. The CDR3 runs to 14 residues. In DNA, the CDR3 is TGCGCCAGCAGCCAAGATAACAGGAACTATGGCTACACCTTC. It is translated as CASSQDNRNYGYTF.